What follows are 30 T cell receptor beta chains derived from one specimen sequenced in a study of regulatory T cells in long-lasting Graves disease. Arm-PCR of CDR3 regions and iRepertoire HTBI primers were the basis on which TCR beta libraries were built. From the multiplex PCR reads, TCRdb called clonotypes with MiXCR, one entry per CDR3 protein. The table includes 530,000 or so distinct CDR3 sequences, approximately 13% detected once. Time point indicated: newly diagnosed GD, antithyroid drugs for less than 3 months. Researchers made the TCR library from RNA that was extracted from PBMCs. The same data also went into a second study, on T cells in Graves' hyperthyroidism and ophthalmopathy.

The sample in question was peripheral blood mononuclear cells (PBMCs), obtained at new diagnosis, from a patient treated with antithyroid drugs. These receptors came from a man aged 30 to 39 with Graves disease.

The V call is TRBV9, the J call TRBJ2-1; the match to TRBD2 covers 8 bases. The trim removed 0 bases at V and 8 bases at J, leaving 13 bases unmatched. Germline V gene data show CDR1 as SGDLS and CDR2 as YYNGEE. The CDR3 spans 17 residues. The CDR3 nucleotides are TGTGCCAGCAGCGTAGATCGAGCGGGAGCCGAAGGGTATGAGCAGTTCTTC. Its translation: CASSVDRAGAEGYEQFF.

Ten or more counts support this clonotype. This chain joins TRBV28 and TRBJ1-2; D might be TRBD1 (6 bases). V was pared by 11 bases and J by 3 bases, with 19 bases between. The CDR3 is 14 residues long. Germline V gene sequence: CDR1 MDHEN, CDR2 SYDVKM. CDR3 sequence reads: CASGGGLRDYGYTF. CDR3 DNA sequence: TGTGCCTCCGGGGGCGGTCTGAGGGACTATGGCTACACCTTC.

This chain links TRBV19 with TRBJ2-6; D uncertain. Germline V CDR1 and CDR2: LNHDA, SQIVND (reference sequence). The length of the CDR3 is 13 residues. V lost 11 bases to trimming and J lost 3 bases, with 11 bases between them. CDR3 sequence (DNA): TGTGCCGGTATTAGAAATGGGGCCAACGTCCTGACTTTC. Amino acid sequence: CAGIRNGANVLTF.

Many counts were recorded for this clonotype. A read error may account for a junction end that differs from germline. The rearrangement uses TRBV5-1 and TRBJ1-5, with 8 nucleotides matching TRBD1. The CDR3 has 15 residues. Germline V CDR1 and CDR2: SGHRS, YFSETQ. CDR3 DNA: TGTGCCAGCAGCCCGACAGGGGATGGCAATCAGCCCCAGCATTTT. Protein product: CASSPTGDGNQPQHF.

Comment on this clonotype: Compared with germline, one end of the junction differs, possibly owing to a read error. V is TRBV29-1 and J is TRBJ2-5; D may be TRBD1 or TRBD2 (6 bases each). This CDR3 is 11 amino acids long. The germline gives CDR1 SQVTM, CDR2 ANQGSEA. For the CDR3, the DNA is TGCAGCGTTGAAAGGGGGGAGACCCGGTACTTC. Its protein is CSVERGETRYF. Complete variable domain (other parts from reference TRBV29-1 and TRBJ2-5): SAVISQKPSRDICQRGTSLTIQCQVDSQVTMMFWYRQQPGQSLTLIATANQGSEATYESGFVIDKFPISRPNLTFSTLTVSNMSPEDSSIYLCSVERGETRYFGPGTRLLVL.

This clonotype has a handful of counts. CDR3 in DNA: TGCGCCAGCAGCACAGGGTCAAGCGGCTACACCTTC. Translated: CASSTGSSGYTF. The chain has TRBV5-1 and TRBJ1-2, with D possibly TRBD1 on 6 matching bases. Germline CDR1 is SGHRS and CDR2 is YFSETQ. V lost 4 bases and J 8 bases, leaving 12 bases between the germline ends. The CDR3 length is 12 residues.

J is TRBJ2-5 and V is TRBV20-1; possible D gene TRBD2, 6 bases. The CDR3 is 14 residues long. Germline CDR1 reads DFQATT; CDR2 reads SNEGSKA (reference sequence). V was trimmed by 6 bases and J by 5 bases, leaving 19 bases between them. The CDR3 spells CSARAGTWGETQYF. In DNA form, the CDR3 reads TGCAGTGCCAGGGCCGGGACTTGGGGGGAGACCCAGTACTTC.

The chain recombines TRBV15 with TRBJ1-3, with D hard to call. V was cut by 1 base and J by 1 base, with 8 bases left in between. Germline V gives CDR1 LNHNV, CDR2 YYDKDF (reference sequence). This CDR3 is built from 15 residues. CDR3 loop: CATSRGRDSGNTIYF. In DNA form, the CDR3 reads TGTGCCACCAGCAGAGGCCGGGATTCTGGAAACACCATATATTTT.

In this sample, this clonotype turned up many times. The chain links TRBV2 to TRBJ2-7; weak D call: TRBD2 (7 bases). CDR1 and CDR2 (germline): SNHLY, FYNNEI. Trimming removed 6 bases at V and 3 bases at J, with 15 bases between. CDR3 size: 14 residues. The CDR3: CASRAGRGFYEQYF. The CDR3 nucleotides read TGTGCCAGCAGAGCGGGGAGGGGGTTCTACGAGCAGTACTTC.

The rearrangement links TRBV5-6 to TRBJ2-3; TRBD2 matches at 8 bases. V gave up 0 bases and J gave up 3 bases; unmatched junction bases: 6. CDR1 and CDR2 from the germline V gene are SGHDT and YYEEEE. CDR3 size: 16 residues. CDR3 sequence: CASSLEGGRTTDTQYF. In DNA, the CDR3 is TGTGCCAGCAGCTTGGAGGGCGGGAGGACGACAGATACGCAGTATTTT.

This clonotype has a count of ten or more. CDR3 bases: TGTGCCACCAGTGATTTCTCGAGAGGGGGGAACACCGGGGAGCTGTTTTTT. Its translation is CATSDFSRGGNTGELFF. The chain couples TRBV24-1 to TRBJ2-2, with D tentatively TRBD1 (6 bases). Germline V CDR1 and CDR2: KGHDR, SFDVKD. This CDR3 comprises 17 residues. V lost 1 base and J 1 base, leaving 12 bases between the germline ends.

This clonotype was observed a few times. The CDR3 region has the DNA TGTGCCATCACGGTAGCGGGAAACAGCGAGCAGTACTTC. Residues: CAITVAGNSEQYF. The rearrangement uses TRBV10-3 and TRBJ2-7; 8 positions agree with TRBD2. V was pared by 7 bases and J by 6 bases, with 8 bases of the junction left unmatched. The germline V gene encodes CDR1 ENHRY and CDR2 SYGVKD. The CDR3 sequence is 13 residues long.

There are many counts of this clonotype. This sequence joins TRBV12-3 or TRBV12-4 and TRBJ1-2; 7 bases map to TRBD1. After removal of 4 bases from V and 8 bases from J, the junction contained 4 bases not matched to a gene. CDR3 length: 12 amino acids. The DNA of the CDR3 is TGTGCCAGCAGTTACAGGGGCGGGGGCTACACCTTC. Translated, it gives CASSYRGGGYTF.

This clonotype has only one observation. This chain joins TRBV4-1 and TRBJ1-4; D is ambiguous. The CDR3 extends over 17 amino acids. V was shortened by 0 bases and J by 10 bases, with 21 bases between the two germline ends. Germline V gene sequence: CDR1 MGHRA, CDR2 YSYEKL. The CDR3 protein is CASSQDGSNRLLGKLFF. In DNA form, the CDR3 reads TGCGCCAGCAGCCAAGATGGGAGTAACCGGCTTCTCGGAAAACTGTTTTTT.

This clonotype came up a few times. The chain joins TRBV7-9 to TRBJ2-7; D gene unclear. Trimming removed 3 bases at V and 4 bases at J, with 22 bases between. The CDR3 is 17 amino acids. Germline CDR1 is SEHNR and CDR2 is FQNEAQ (reference sequence). CDR3 DNA sequence: TGTGCCAGCAGCTTTGGGTGGGGTCCTGAATCAACATACGAGCAGTACTTC. Translated: CASSFGWGPESTYEQYF.

This clonotype appeared many times. The chain links TRBV5-1 to TRBJ2-1, with D unresolved. This CDR3 region has 14 residues. CDR1 and CDR2 (germline): SGHRS, YFSETQ. The ends were cut back, 1 base at V and 3 bases at J, with 8 bases in the middle. This chain's CDR3 is CASSLRSGYNEQFF. The CDR3 nucleotides are TGCGCCAGCAGCTTGAGGTCCGGCTACAATGAGCAGTTCTTC.

V gene TRBV18 combines with J gene TRBJ1-1; the D gene is possibly TRBD1 (5 bases). CDR3 length: 18 residues. Germline V CDR1 and CDR2: KGHSH, LQKENI. With 1 base removed from V and 2 bases from J, the gap between germline ends came to 20 bases. The CDR3 loop reads CASSPRLPAKGANTEAFF. CDR3 DNA sequence: TGTGCCAGCTCACCACGACTCCCCGCGAAAGGGGCCAACACTGAAGCTTTCTTT.

This clonotype came up many times. The J gene is TRBJ2-7, the V gene TRBV7-9; possible D gene TRBD2, 5 bases. Germline CDR1 and CDR2: SEHNR and FQNEAQ (reference sequence). V lost 3 bases to trimming and J lost 6 bases, with 12 bases between them. The CDR3 runs to 13 residues. The CDR3 sequence is CASSLEEVGEQYF. The CDR3, as DNA: TGTGCCAGCAGCTTGGAGGAGGTTGGCGAGCAGTACTTC.

This clonotype was detected ten times or more. This chain joins TRBV7-9 and TRBJ2-7; 9 positions agree with TRBD2. The CDR3 sequence is 17 residues long. The ends lost 5 bases at V and 2 bases at J; junction bases unmatched: 13. Germline V gene sequence: CDR1 SEHNR, CDR2 FQNEAQ (reference sequence). The CDR3 DNA reads as TGTGCCAGCAGCCGTCCCGCCGGGACTAGCAGAACCTACGAGCAGTACTTC. Translation: CASSRPAGTSRTYEQYF.

About this clonotype itself: Here the CDR3 omits its conserved ending phenylalanine or tryptophan, so a read error is the likely source. The chain joins TRBV5-6 to TRBJ2-7; 7 positions match TRBD2. With V trimmed by 0 bases and J by 0 bases, 3 bases remained unmatched. This CDR3 comprises 15 residues. Germline CDR1 SGHDT, CDR2 YYEEEE. CDR3 protein: CASSLGGGSSYEQYL. The CDR3 DNA reads TGTGCCAGCAGCTTGGGGGGGGGGAGCTCCTACGAGCAGTACCTC.

This clonotype appeared many times. The rearrangement joins TRBV5-1 to TRBJ1-1, with D perhaps matching TRBD1 (6 bases). Germline V gives CDR1 SGHRS, CDR2 YFSETQ. The CDR3 has 14 amino acids. Trimming pared 2 bases from V and 5 bases from J, leaving 13 bases between. CDR3 sequence: CASSFGGGETEAFF. The CDR3 bases are TGCGCCAGCAGCTTTGGAGGGGGGGAAACTGAAGCTTTCTTT. Complete variable domain (other parts from reference TRBV5-1 and TRBJ1-1): KAGVTQTPRYLIKTRGQQVTLSCSPISGHRSVSWYQQTPGQGLQFLFEYFSETQRNKGNFPGRFSGRQFSNSRSEMNVSTLELGDSALYLCASSFGGGETEAFFGQGTRLTVV.

This clonotype was detected many times. The CDR3 region is CASSLPGQGAYEQYF. The CDR3 DNA is TGTGCCAGCAGCTTACCGGGACAGGGGGCTTACGAGCAGTACTTC. V is TRBV7-9 and J is TRBJ2-7, with 12 bases matching TRBD1. The germline gives CDR1 SEHNR, CDR2 FQNEAQ (reference sequence). V was clipped by 2 bases and J by 4 bases; unmatched bases: 3. This CDR3 is built from 15 residues. Together with reference TRBV7-9 and TRBJ2-7, the CDR3 gives the full variable domain: DTGVSQNPRHKITKRGQNVTFRCDPISEHNRLYWYRQTLGQGPEFLTYFQNEAQLEKSRLLSDRFSAERPKGSFSTLEIQRTEQGDSAMYLCASSLPGQGAYEQYFGPGTRLTVT.

This clonotype occurred many times. The chain employs TRBV27 and TRBJ2-5, with 9 bases fitting TRBD1. CDR3 length: 16 amino acids. V lost 5 bases and J lost 5; bases outside the gene matches: 12. Germline V gene sequence: CDR1 MNHEY, CDR2 SMNVEV (reference sequence). CDR3 in DNA: TGTGCCAGCAGTGCCCGGACAGGGGTAGAAAAGGAGACCCAGTACTTC. Residues: CASSARTGVEKETQYF.

As for this clonotype: A much larger clone sits a single nucleotide away, making a read error possible. The chain couples TRBV12-3 or TRBV12-4 to TRBJ2-4; D uncertain. The CDR3 runs to 13 residues. The germline V and J ends were trimmed by 6 bases and 6 bases, with 12 bases remaining between them. The CDR3 reads CASRSGPGNIQYF. The CDR3 DNA reads TGTGCCAGCAGATCGGGCCCGGGAAACATTCAGTACTTC.

This clonotype came up many times. V and J are TRBV7-8 and TRBJ2-5, with 11 positions matching TRBD2. CDR1 and CDR2 from the germline V gene are SGHVS and FQNEAQ. V lost 5 bases to trimming and J lost 5 bases; unmatched junction nucleotides: 10. The CDR3 length is 16 residues. The CDR3 reads CASSPAVAGGRETQYF. CDR3 nucleotide sequence: TGTGCCAGCAGCCCCGCCGTAGCGGGAGGGAGGGAGACCCAGTACTTC.

This clonotype has a count of ten or more. The chain employs TRBV27 and TRBJ2-7, with TRBD2 as a possible D gene (5 bases). The germline CDR1 and CDR2 sequences are MNHEY and SMNVEV (reference sequence). The CDR3 runs to 14 residues. V was clipped by 2 bases and J by 9 bases, with 17 bases between them. Here the CDR3 DNA reads TGTGCCAGCAGTTTAACCGGGAACTCTATCGGGCAGTACTTC. This codes for CASSLTGNSIGQYF.

The genes are TRBV18 and TRBJ1-1; the match to TRBD1 covers 10 bases. This CDR3 comprises 13 residues. Germline CDR1 and CDR2: KGHSH and LQKENI. V lost 4 bases, J lost 7 bases, and 3 bases stayed unmatched. CDR3 bases: TGTGCCAGCTCACGGACAGGGGGGGTTGAAGCTTTCTTT. Its protein is CASSRTGGVEAFF.

This clonotype has ten or more counts. The V call is TRBV20-1, the J call TRBJ1-3; 7 bases are shared with TRBD1. This CDR3 comprises 17 residues. Unmatched junction bases numbered 11, after V lost 3 bases and J lost 0 bases. The germline V gene encodes CDR1 DFQATT and CDR2 SNEGSKA (reference sequence). CDR3 bases: TGCAGTGCTAGGGGGCAGGGGGAGGTCATCTCTGGAAACACCATATATTTT. It yields the protein CSARGQGEVISGNTIYF.

Note on this clonotype: The junction shows a germline mismatch at one end, possibly a read error. The V call is TRBV19, the J call TRBJ2-3, with 8 nucleotides matching TRBD2. Germline-derived CDR1 and CDR2 are LNHDA and SQIVND (reference sequence). The CDR3 is made up of 16 amino acids. The CDR3 region has the DNA TGTACCAGTAGTATGCGACTAGCGCCGAGCACAGATACGCAGTATTTT. This sequence encodes CTSSMRLAPSTDTQYF.

This clonotype has just a few counts. V is TRBV12-3 or TRBV12-4 and J is TRBJ1-4; D ambiguous. The ends were cut back, 7 bases at V and 5 bases at J, with 11 bases in the middle. This CDR3 comprises 13 residues. CDR3 DNA sequence: TGTGCCAGCACGTCGTCGGAAAATGAAAAACTGTTTTTT. It codes for CASTSSENEKLFF.